This paragraph covers one T cell receptor beta chain sequence. Its antigen is unidentified. This record comes from a study of tumor and adjacent non-tumor tissue in lung cancer. On the study more broadly: The patients, 10 to 11 men and roughly 5 women, were about 31 to 76 with stage I to III disease.

RNA was extracted from bulk tissue without any cell sorting. Distant lung tissue was collected more than 3 cm away from the tumor edge. Chemotherapy-naive patients with new lung cancer underwent thoracic surgery in China, August–late 2014. A modified ARM-PCR protocol with three rounds of nested PCR amplified TCRbeta. TCRdb re-derived calls from the multiplex PCR reads in MiXCR, one entry per CDR3 protein. The sample holds tens of thousands of distinct CDR3 sequences; more than 55% are singletons and the top ten take roughly 35%. The CDR3 length is 15 residues. General study results and limits: Top 100 clones took a larger repertoire share in normal lung.

The TCR sequence derives from a man in his 70s with non-small cell lung cancer. Material for sequencing was distant non-tumor lung tissue. The V call is TRBV21-1, the J call TRBJ2-7; TRBD1 reflects the table's D call only, with no check against the DNA. TRBV21-1 is termed a pseudogene. CDR3 bases: TGTGCCAGCAGTCTCCACGGGGGCCCCTCCTACGAGCAGTACTTC. It codes for CASSLHGGPSYEQYF.